This T cell receptor beta chain was sequenced for a study of blood T cell repertoires in COVID-19. Across the whole study: The cDNA or gDNA used as material had been derived from T cells, B-cell-depleted T cells, or PBMCs.

V was shortened by 3 bases and J by 7 bases, with 13 bases between the two germline ends. The CDR3 length is 14 residues. CDR1 LNHNV and CDR2 YYDKDF come from the germline V gene (reference sequence). Participants were aged 18 to 89 years, lived in over 20 US areas, and enrolled virtually. All recovered Cohort 3 donors got two negative PCRs, got clearance, or saw symptom resolution. Measured with immunoSEQ multiplex PCR; TCRdb has only the in-frame clones, and not every one. Of 390,000 or so clones listed, 75% to 90% are singletons. The chain uses TRBV15 and TRBJ2-1, with unresolved D. This sequence originates from a man aged 18 to 35 who had recovered from COVID-19. Material for sequencing was PBMCs or T cells enriched from blood (not recorded which). The DNA for the CDR3 is TGTGCCACCAGCAGTCAGGAAATCGCAAATGAGCAGTTCTTC. As protein: CATSSQEIANEQFF.